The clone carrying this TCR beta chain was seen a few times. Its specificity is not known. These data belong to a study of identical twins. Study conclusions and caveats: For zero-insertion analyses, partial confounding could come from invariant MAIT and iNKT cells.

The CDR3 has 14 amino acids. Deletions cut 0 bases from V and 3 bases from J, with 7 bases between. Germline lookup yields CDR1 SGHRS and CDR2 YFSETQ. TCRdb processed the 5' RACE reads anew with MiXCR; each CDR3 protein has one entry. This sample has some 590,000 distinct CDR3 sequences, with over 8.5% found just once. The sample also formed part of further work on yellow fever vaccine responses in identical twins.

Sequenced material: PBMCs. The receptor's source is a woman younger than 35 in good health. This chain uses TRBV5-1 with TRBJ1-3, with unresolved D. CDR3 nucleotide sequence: TGCGCCAGCAGCTTGGATGGGGTTGGAAACACCATATATTTT. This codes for CASSLDGVGNTIYF.